Reported below is one T cell receptor (beta chain). The data derive from a study of CD8+ T cells in alopecia areata. TCR sequencing used cDNA made by reverse transcription of extracted RNA. The data were produced by immunoSEQ multiplex PCR, yet TCRdb's version contains in-frame clones alone and is incomplete. Here the sample spans 120,000 or so clones, 61% being singletons. CDR3 size: 15 residues. Germline CDR1 and CDR2: SGDLS and YYNGEE. V was cut by 4 bases and J by 1 base, with 14 bases left in between. Treatment here: oral pan-JAK inhibitor, 5-10 mg twice daily. The sequencing here drew on CD4+ T cells sorted from blood, taken at week 4, from a patient treated with tofacitinib. The TCR was taken from a human donor with alopecia areata. The chain is built from TRBV9 and TRBJ1-1, with a tentative D call TRBD1 (6 bases). DNA for the CDR3: TGTGCCAGCAGCCAGACCCTACAGGGGAACACTGAAGCTTTCTTT. Translation: CASSQTLQGNTEAFF.